Following are 17 T cell receptor beta chains from one sample sequenced in a study of molecular identifiers for immune sequencing clone quantification (dated by TCRdb to 2016 to 2018). Library preparation used PCR. Sequenced on an Illumina HiSeq 4000. TCRdb reran the public reads through fastp at Q25 and MiXCR, keeping productive beta chains. Here each entry gathers all rows of one CDR3 protein and keeps the most common genes and DNA. The sample table contains some 65,000 distinct CDR3 sequences; only one count was recorded for about 18% of them. Under 2% of the sample is taken by the ten largest. Specimen: naive CD8+ T cells from blood, with Jurkat cell RNA spiked in. According to the study, the label for this sample's cell subset or site signals: FACS-sorted CD8+CD4-CCR7+CD45RA+ naive T cells. These receptors all come from a human donor in good health. Some libraries in this study had Jurkat cell RNA spiked in.

This clonotype was picked up many times. CDR3: CAISESLDRVYNEQFF. CDR3 DNA sequence: TGTGCCATCAGTGAGTCACTGGACAGAGTCTACAATGAGCAGTTCTTC. J is TRBJ2-1 and V is TRBV10-3; TRBD1 might be the D (6 bases). CDR1 and CDR2 from the germline V gene are ENHRY and SYGVKD. CDR3 length: 16 amino acids. V was trimmed by 0 bases and J by 3 bases, leaving 12 bases between them.

This clonotype has ten or more counts. The chain couples TRBV27 to TRBJ2-7; D may match TRBD1 or TRBD2 (6 bases each). Trimming stripped 0 bases from V and 6 bases from J, with 9 bases between. Germline CDR1 and CDR2: MNHEY and SMNVEV (reference sequence). The CDR3 loop spans 13 amino acids. CDR3 sequence: CASSLSGGPEQYF. The CDR3 DNA reads as TGTGCCAGCAGTTTATCCGGGGGCCCCGAGCAGTACTTC.

This clonotype was counted at least ten times. The chain uses TRBV4-1 and TRBJ1-5; D not certain. The V gene lost 3 bases and the J gene lost 0 bases, with 9 bases spanning the gap. The length of the CDR3 is 15 residues. Germline CDR1 is MGHRA and CDR2 is YSYEKL. The CDR3 protein is CASSQNPASNQPQHF. The CDR3, as DNA: TGCGCCAGCAGCCAGAACCCCGCTAGCAATCAGCCCCAGCATTTT.

Many counts were recorded for this clonotype. The V gene is TRBV7-8, the J gene TRBJ2-5; 9 nucleotides match TRBD1. V trimming: 7 bases; J trimming: 6 bases; junction bases outside the gene matches: 12. This CDR3 has 15 amino acids. Germline CDR1 is SGHVS and CDR2 is FQNEAQ. The chain's CDR3 is CASIPGTGSGQTQYF. CDR3 nucleotides: TGTGCCAGCATCCCCGGGACAGGGTCAGGGCAGACCCAGTACTTC.

This clonotype was seen repeatedly, ten times or more. The V and J genes are TRBV28 and TRBJ2-7, with a tentative D call TRBD1 (6 bases). Trimming pared 4 bases from V and 2 bases from J, leaving 18 bases between. Germline lookup yields CDR1 MDHEN and CDR2 SYDVKM. The length of the CDR3 is 16 residues. In nucleotides, the CDR3 is TGTGCCAGCAGTTCCTCGCGAGGGGGTTCCGCCTACGAGCAGTACTTC. This translates into CASSSSRGGSAYEQYF.

This clonotype was recorded at least ten times. The CDR3 DNA is TGTGCCAGCCTGGGACAGGTCTCCTACGAGCAGTACTTC. Amino acid sequence: CASLGQVSYEQYF. The chain employs TRBV5-6 and TRBJ2-7, with 8 bases aligning to TRBD1. Germline loops: CDR1 SGHDT, CDR2 YYEEEE. CDR3 length: 13 amino acids. The V and J ends lost 7 bases and 0 bases, in that order; junction bases with no gene match: 3.

Notes on this clonotype: The germline gene is not matched at one end of the junction; a read error may be the cause. The chain has TRBV25-1 and TRBJ2-1, with no clear D. Germline loops: CDR1 MGHDK, CDR2 SYGVNS. This CDR3 is built from 16 residues. This chain's CDR3 is CASSEYGGGLDNEPFF. The CDR3 nucleotides read TGTGCCAGCAGTGAGTATGGCGGTGGGCTAGACAATGAGCCGTTCTTC.

A note on this clonotype: One base away lies a much larger clone, so this may be a sequencing read error. The J gene is TRBJ2-1, the V gene TRBV11-2, with TRBD2 matching 7 bases. The CDR3 totals 14 residues. Germline CDR1 is SGHAT and CDR2 is FQNNGV. CDR3 DNA: TGTGCCAGCAGCTATGAGGGAGGGCCGGATGAGCGGTTCTTC. Protein: CASSYEGGPDERFF.

The chain joins TRBV28 to TRBJ1-5, with 11 nucleotides matching TRBD1. Germline lookup yields CDR1 MDHEN and CDR2 SYDVKM. The CDR3 is 17 amino acids. The J segment lost 6 bases and the V segment lost 5 bases, leaving 12 bases of the junction unmatched. The CDR3 protein is CASSGPGTGGVGQPQHF. The CDR3, as DNA: TGTGCCAGCAGTGGACCCGGGACAGGGGGTGTCGGTCAGCCCCAGCATTTT.

This clonotype was seen many times. The chain employs TRBV5-6 and TRBJ1-1; unclear D gene. This CDR3 comprises 11 residues. The V end was cut by 5 bases, the J end by 4 bases, with 6 bases between. Germline V gives CDR1 SGHDT, CDR2 YYEEEE. The CDR3 sequence is CASSRATEAFF. DNA for the CDR3: TGTGCCAGCAGTCGGGCCACTGAAGCTTTCTTT.

The chain uses TRBV27 and TRBJ2-1, with D tentatively TRBD1 (5 bases). Looked up from germline, CDR1 is MNHEY and CDR2 is SMNVEV (reference sequence). This CDR3 has 14 amino acids. V lost 5 bases and J lost 3, with 11 bases in between. The CDR3 region is CASSTQGVYNEQFF. The DNA for the CDR3 is TGTGCCAGCAGTACCCAGGGCGTCTACAATGAGCAGTTCTTC.

This clonotype was recorded at least ten times. CDR3 residues: CASSLGTGAYGYTF. In DNA form, the CDR3 reads TGTGCCAGCAGTTTAGGGACAGGGGCCTATGGCTACACCTTC. The chain uses TRBV27 and TRBJ1-2; 10 bases map to TRBD1. The CDR3 totals 14 residues. Germline V lookup: CDR1 MNHEY, CDR2 SMNVEV (reference sequence). After removal of 2 bases from V and 4 bases from J, the junction contained 1 base not matched to a gene.

This sequence joins TRBV11-2 and TRBJ2-1, with D uncertain. The V gene's germline CDR1 is SGHAT and CDR2 FQNNGV. V was pared by 1 base and J by 9 bases, with 7 bases between. The CDR3 length is 12 residues. The CDR3 nucleotides are TGTGCCAGCAGCTTAGGTAGCAGTGAGCAGTTCTTC. Translating it yields CASSLGSSEQFF.

V and J are TRBV4-3 and TRBJ2-2; 8 nucleotides line up with TRBD2. The length of the CDR3 is 18 residues. Germline V gene lookup returns CDR1 LGHNA and CDR2 YSLEER. V shed 0 bases and J 0 bases; nucleotides not matched to a gene: 6. CDR3 amino acids: CASSQEHPGLANTGELFF. The CDR3 coding sequence is TGCGCCAGCAGCCAAGAACATCCGGGACTAGCGAACACCGGGGAGCTGTTTTTT.

There are many counts of this clonotype. The rearrangement links TRBV29-1 to TRBJ1-1; D not resolved. The germline V and J ends were trimmed by 0 bases and 0 bases, with 11 bases remaining between them. The CDR3 has 15 residues. CDR1 and CDR2 (germline): SQVTM, ANQGSEA. CDR3 in amino acids: CSVEEAGGMNTEAFF. The CDR3 nucleotides are TGCAGCGTTGAAGAGGCAGGAGGAATGAACACTGAAGCTTTCTTT.

The sample holds many counts of this clonotype. This chain connects TRBV3-1 to TRBJ2-1; 7 positions agree with TRBD2. Trimming at V came to 0 bases and at J to 6 bases, leaving 5 bases not matched to a gene. From germline, CDR1 is LGHDT and CDR2 YNNKEL (reference sequence). The CDR3 sequence is 15 residues long. The CDR3 DNA follows: TGTGCCAGCAGCCAAGATCCGAGCGGGACCAATGAGCAGTTCTTC. This translates into CASSQDPSGTNEQFF.

Regarding this clonotype: A clone one base away is much larger, so this may be a read error. This chain uses TRBV7-6 with TRBJ2-2; TRBD2 might be the D (5 bases). The CDR3 is made up of 16 amino acids. CDR1 is SGHVS and CDR2 is FNYEAQ in the germline V gene. The CDR3 is CASSPAMELETGELVF. The CDR3 DNA sequence: TGTGCCAGCAGCCCCGCTATGGAACTCGAGACCGGGGAGCTGGTTTTT.